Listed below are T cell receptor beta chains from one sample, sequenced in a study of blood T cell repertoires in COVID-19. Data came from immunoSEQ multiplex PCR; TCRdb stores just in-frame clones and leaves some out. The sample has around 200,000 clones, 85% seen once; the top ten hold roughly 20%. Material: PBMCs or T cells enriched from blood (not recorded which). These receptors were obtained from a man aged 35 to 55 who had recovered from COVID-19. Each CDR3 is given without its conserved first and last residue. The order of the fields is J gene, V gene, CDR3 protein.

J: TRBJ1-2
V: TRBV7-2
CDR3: ASSLAATGANYGYT

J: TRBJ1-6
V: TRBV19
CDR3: ASSTNWGNSPLH

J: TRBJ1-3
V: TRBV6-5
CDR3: ASSYSQQGSGNTIY

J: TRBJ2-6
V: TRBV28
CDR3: ASSLVPGGADGANVLT

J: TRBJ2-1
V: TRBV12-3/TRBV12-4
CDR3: ASSFSNEQF

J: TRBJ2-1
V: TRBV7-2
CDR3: ASVTGTSPYNEQF

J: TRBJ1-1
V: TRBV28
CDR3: ASRAMNTEAF

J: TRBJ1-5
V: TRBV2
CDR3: ASSIDRDVNSNQPQH

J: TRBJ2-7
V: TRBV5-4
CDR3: ASSFQGAGEQY

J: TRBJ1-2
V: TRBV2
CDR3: ASTGGTYGYT

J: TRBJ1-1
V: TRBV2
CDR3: ASSEGLAGGIAAF

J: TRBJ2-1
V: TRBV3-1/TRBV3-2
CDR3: ASSPGQGTNEQF

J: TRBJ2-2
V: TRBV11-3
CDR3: ASSLWADDTGELF

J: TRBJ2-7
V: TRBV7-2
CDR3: ASSLVPTSLGHYEQY

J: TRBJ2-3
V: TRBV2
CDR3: ASSGPGGRAGTDTQY

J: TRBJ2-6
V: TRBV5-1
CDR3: ASSLGRAGANVLT

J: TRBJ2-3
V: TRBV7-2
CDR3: ASSLGLAGGDTQY

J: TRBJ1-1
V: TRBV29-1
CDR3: SVRYGGTEAF

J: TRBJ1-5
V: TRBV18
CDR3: ASSPSQGRDQPQH

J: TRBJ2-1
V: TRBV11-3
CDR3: ASRPLAGSVNEQF

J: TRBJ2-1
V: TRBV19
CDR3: ASSTYGQYNEQF

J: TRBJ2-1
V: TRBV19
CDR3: ASSFLAGARSNEQF

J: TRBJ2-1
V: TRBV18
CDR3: ASSPGTADPYNEQF

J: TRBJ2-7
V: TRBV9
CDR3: ASSPHPGDPGEQY

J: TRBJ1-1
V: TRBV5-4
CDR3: ASSLEMGRNTEAF

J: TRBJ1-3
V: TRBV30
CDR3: AQDRGPGNTIY

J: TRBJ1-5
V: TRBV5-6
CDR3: ASSSLGTGSNQPQH

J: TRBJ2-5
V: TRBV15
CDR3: ATRDGGAKGGETQY

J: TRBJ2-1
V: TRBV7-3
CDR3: ASSLTFQAGYYNEQF

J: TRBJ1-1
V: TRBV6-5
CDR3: ASSTGLLGVAF

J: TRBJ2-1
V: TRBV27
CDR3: ASSLSRLYEQF

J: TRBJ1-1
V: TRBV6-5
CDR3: ASYGQGNTEAF

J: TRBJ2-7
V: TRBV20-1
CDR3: SASRLAEGYEQY

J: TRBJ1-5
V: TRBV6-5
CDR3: ATARGDNQPQH

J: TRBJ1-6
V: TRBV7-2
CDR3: ASSLGQGWNSPLH

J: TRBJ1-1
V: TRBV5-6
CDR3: ASSYRDRLYTEAF

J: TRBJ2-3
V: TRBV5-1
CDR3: ASSFSSRDRGSTDTQY

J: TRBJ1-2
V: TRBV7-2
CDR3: ASSELAGLNYGYT

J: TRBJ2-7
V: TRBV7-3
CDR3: ASSSQGGHYEQY

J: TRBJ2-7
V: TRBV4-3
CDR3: ASSQDAPQLAGHVGEQY

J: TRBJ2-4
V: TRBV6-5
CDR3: ASQGSKVIQY

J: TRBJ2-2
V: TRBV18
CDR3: ASSPPGQGARTGELF

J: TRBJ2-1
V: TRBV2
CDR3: ATDAGQRTYNEQF

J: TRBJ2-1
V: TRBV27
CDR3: ASSSGTPYNEQF

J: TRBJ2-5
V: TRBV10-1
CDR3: ASSESRGRETQY

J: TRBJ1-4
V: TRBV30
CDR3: AWSGFRDRGNEKLF